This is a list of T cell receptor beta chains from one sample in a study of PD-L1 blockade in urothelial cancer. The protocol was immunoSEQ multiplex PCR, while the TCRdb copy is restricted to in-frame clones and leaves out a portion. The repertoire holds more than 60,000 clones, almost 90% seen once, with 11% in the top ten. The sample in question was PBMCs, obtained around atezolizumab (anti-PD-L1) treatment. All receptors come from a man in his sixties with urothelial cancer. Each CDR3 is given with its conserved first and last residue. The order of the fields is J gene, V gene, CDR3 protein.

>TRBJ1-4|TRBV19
CASSTTGQGLFF
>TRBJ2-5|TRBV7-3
CASSPGGRHGETQYF
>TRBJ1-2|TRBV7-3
CASSSYSMTGANYGYTF
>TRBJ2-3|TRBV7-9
CASSPGLAGMIEGTDTQYF
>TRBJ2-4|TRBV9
CASSVDGSKNIQYF
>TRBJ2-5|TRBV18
CASSNSGQEGRTQYF
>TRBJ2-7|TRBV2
CATHKNYEQYF
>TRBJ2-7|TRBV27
CASSTTGTSYEQYF
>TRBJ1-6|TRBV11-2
CASSSSGAASPLHF
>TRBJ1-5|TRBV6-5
CASSYSQVYSNQPQHF
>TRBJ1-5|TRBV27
CASSLSGQGGNQPQHF
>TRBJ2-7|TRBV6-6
CASSYSDRVGEQYF
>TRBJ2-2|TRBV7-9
CASSTGENTGELFF
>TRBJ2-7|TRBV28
CASNLGGAEQYF
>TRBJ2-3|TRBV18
CASSPGTGRTDTQYF
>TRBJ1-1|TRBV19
CASSNRLKLNTEAFF
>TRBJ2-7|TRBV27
CASSFDRGGEQYF
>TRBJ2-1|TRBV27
CASSLGMGGRFEQFF
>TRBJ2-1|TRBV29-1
CSVGHGTYNEQFF
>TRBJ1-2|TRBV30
CAWSVFVREGYGYTF
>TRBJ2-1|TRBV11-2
CASSLEVTGTNEQFF
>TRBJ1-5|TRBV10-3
CASGGDREKQPQHF
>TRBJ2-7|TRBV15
CATSRHPGTGLYEQYF
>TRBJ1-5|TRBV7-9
CASSLAEGKNQPQHF
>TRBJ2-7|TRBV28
CASSAPTGLRYEQYF
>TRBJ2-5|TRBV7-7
CATTSGFQETQYF
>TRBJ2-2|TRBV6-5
CASRPVRTAGELFF
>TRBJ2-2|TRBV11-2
CASSSRQGASGELFF
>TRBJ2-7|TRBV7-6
CASSDDHRQIYYEQYF
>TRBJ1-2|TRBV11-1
CASSFGPTSGGYTF
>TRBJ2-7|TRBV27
CASSSTDRDHEQYF
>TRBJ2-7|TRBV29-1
CSVDGTGDAYEQYF
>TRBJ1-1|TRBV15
CATSRGTGHLNTEAFF
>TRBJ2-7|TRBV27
CASSRSGRANEQYF
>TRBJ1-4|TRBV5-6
CASSLRQGPNEKLFF
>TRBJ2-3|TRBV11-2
CASSLGRARGDTQYF
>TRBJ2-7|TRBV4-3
CASSQEPHVGYEQYF
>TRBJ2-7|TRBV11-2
CASSMDRERDYEQYF
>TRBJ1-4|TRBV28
CASSLGDLNEKLFF
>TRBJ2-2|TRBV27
CASSTQAGGLTGELFF